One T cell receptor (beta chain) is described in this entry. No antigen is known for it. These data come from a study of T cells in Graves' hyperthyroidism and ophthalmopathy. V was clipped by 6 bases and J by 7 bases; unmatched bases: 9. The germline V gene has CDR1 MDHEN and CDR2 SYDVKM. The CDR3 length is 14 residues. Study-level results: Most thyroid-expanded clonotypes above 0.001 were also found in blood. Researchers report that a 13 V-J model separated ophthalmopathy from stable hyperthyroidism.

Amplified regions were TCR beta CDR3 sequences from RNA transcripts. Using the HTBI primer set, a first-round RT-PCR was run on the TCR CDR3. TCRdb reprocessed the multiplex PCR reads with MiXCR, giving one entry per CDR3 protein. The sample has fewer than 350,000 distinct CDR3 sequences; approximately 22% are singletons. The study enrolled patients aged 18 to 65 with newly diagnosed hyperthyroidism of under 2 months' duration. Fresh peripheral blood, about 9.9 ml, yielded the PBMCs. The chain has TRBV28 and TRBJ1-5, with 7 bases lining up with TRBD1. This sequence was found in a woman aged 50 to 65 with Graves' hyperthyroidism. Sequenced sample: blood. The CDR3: CASRIDRVGQPQHF. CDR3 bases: TGTGCCAGCAGGATTGACAGGGTGGGACAGCCCCAGCATTTT.